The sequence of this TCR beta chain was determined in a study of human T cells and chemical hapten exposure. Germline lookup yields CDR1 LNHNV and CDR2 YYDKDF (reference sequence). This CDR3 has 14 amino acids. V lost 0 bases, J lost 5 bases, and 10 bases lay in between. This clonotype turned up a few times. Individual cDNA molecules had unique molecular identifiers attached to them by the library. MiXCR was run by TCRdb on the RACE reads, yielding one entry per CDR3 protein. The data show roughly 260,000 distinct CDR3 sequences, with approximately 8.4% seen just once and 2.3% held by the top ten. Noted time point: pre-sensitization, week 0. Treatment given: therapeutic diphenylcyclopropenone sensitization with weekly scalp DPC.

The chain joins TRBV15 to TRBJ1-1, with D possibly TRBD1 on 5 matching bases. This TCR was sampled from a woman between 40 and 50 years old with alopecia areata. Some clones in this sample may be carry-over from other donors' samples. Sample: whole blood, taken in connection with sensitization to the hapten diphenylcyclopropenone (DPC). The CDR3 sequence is CATSRDMGPTEAFF. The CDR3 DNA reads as TGTGCCACCAGCAGAGATATGGGACCGACTGAAGCTTTCTTT.